Below, 11 T cell receptor beta chains from the same sample are listed, as sequenced in a study of blood T cell repertoires in COVID-19. The table came from immunoSEQ multiplex PCR; TCRdb's copy has only in-frame clones and leaves some out. The table lists around 54,000 clones, around 81% of them singletons. What was sequenced was peripheral blood. These receptors were collected from a woman aged 55-69 years with acute or convalescent COVID-19.

This clone was seen only a few times. This may come from a read error, since a much larger clone is one base off. At the DNA level, this CDR3 is encoded by other sequences in the same sample as well. The V call is TRBV3-1 (or the pseudogene TRBV3-2), the J call TRBJ1-1; D remains unclear. CDR3 length: 12 residues. The germline V gene has CDR1 LGHDT and CDR2 YNNKEL (reference sequence). Trimming cost V 4 bases and J 0 bases, with 3 bases left between them. Here the CDR3 DNA reads TGTGCCAGCAGCCTCATGAACACTGAAGCTTTCTTT. Encoded protein: CASSLMNTEAFF.

This chain links TRBV11-3 with TRBJ2-2; D is unclear. Germline assignment: CDR1 SGHNT and CDR2 YENEEA. The CDR3 extends over 13 amino acids. V lost 2 bases and J 4 bases, leaving 5 bases between the germline ends. This CDR3 reads CASSLWSTGELFF. DNA of the CDR3: TGTGCCAGCAGCTTATGGAGCACCGGGGAGCTGTTTTTT.

This chain uses TRBV6-6 with TRBJ1-6; 8 bases align to TRBD1. The CDR3 has 13 amino acids. Germline V gene data show CDR1 as MNHNY and CDR2 as SVGAGI (reference sequence). V lost 7 bases to trimming and J lost 9 bases; unmatched junction nucleotides: 5. The CDR3 bases are TGTGCCAGCATGGGACAGGCGGCTTCACCCCTCCACTTT. This encodes CASMGQAASPLHF.

CDR3 in DNA: TGTGCCAGCAGCTTGGGGACTAGCGGGAGGGATGAGACCCAGTACTTC. It is translated as CASSLGTSGRDETQYF. The chain has TRBV5-6 and TRBJ2-5; 15 bases agree with TRBD2. The length of the CDR3 is 16 residues. V was clipped by 0 bases and J by 5 bases; unmatched bases: 2. Germline V lookup: CDR1 SGHDT, CDR2 YYEEEE.

This chain links TRBV27 with TRBJ2-3; 11 bases align to TRBD2. CDR1 and CDR2 (germline): MNHEY, SMNVEV (reference sequence). The CDR3 is made up of 16 amino acids. The junction had 11 bases not matched to a gene; V was cut back by 8 bases and J by 4 bases. The DNA for the CDR3 is TGTGCCAGCTCGGAACTAGCGGGAGCTCGTGCAGATACGCAGTATTTT. Protein: CASSELAGARADTQYF.

This chain joins TRBV7-8 and TRBJ1-2, with 8 positions matching TRBD1. Per germline, CDR1 SGHVS and CDR2 FQNEAQ. V lost 5 bases, J lost 8 bases, and 4 bases stayed unmatched. The CDR3 sequence is 12 residues long. The CDR3 spells CASSKRQGGYTF. CDR3 bases: TGTGCCAGCAGCAAGAGACAGGGGGGCTACACCTTC.

The chain joins TRBV28 to TRBJ1-1; a possible D gene is TRBD1 (6 bases). V shed 6 bases and J shed 5 bases, with 13 bases lying between them. Germline V gene data show CDR1 as MDHEN and CDR2 as SYDVKM. CDR3 length: 13 residues. The DNA of the CDR3 is TGTGCCAGCAGACAGGGTATTCGGACTGAAGCTTTCTTT. Translating gives CASRQGIRTEAFF.

The genes are TRBV5-1 and TRBJ2-3, with D hard to call. Germline V gives CDR1 SGHRS, CDR2 YFSETQ. The CDR3 is 14 amino acids. V was shortened by 0 bases and J by 2 bases, with 7 bases between the two germline ends. The CDR3 here is CASSLDRVTDTQYF. CDR3 bases: TGCGCCAGCAGCTTGGATCGGGTCACAGATACGCAGTATTTT.

For the CDR3, the DNA is TGTGCCACCAGCAGAGATCAATCAGCGGGAGAAGCAGATACGCAGTATTTT. This sequence encodes CATSRDQSAGEADTQYF. This rearrangement joins TRBV15 to TRBJ2-3; 8 bases line up with TRBD2. The CDR3 runs to 17 residues. With V trimmed by 0 bases and J by 4 bases, 9 bases remained unmatched. Per the germline V gene, CDR1 is LNHNV and CDR2 is YYDKDF (reference sequence).

The chain couples TRBV20-1 to TRBJ2-7, with 8 bases aligning to TRBD2. The CDR3 contains 14 residues. CDR1 and CDR2 (germline): DFQATT, SNEGSKA (reference sequence). The V and J ends lost 3 bases and 7 bases, in that order; junction bases with no gene match: 11. The CDR3 reads CSASFPAGEGEQYF. The CDR3 bases are TGCAGTGCTAGTTTCCCAGCGGGAGAGGGAGAGCAGTACTTC.

The CDR3 DNA follows: TGCGCCAGCAGCTTGAGTGGGACAGGGTTGTCCTACGAGCAGTACTTC. Amino acid sequence: CASSLSGTGLSYEQYF. The rearrangement links TRBV5-1 to TRBJ2-7; 9 nucleotides match TRBD1. Germline loops: CDR1 SGHRS, CDR2 YFSETQ. The V and J ends lost 1 base and 1 base, in that order; junction bases with no gene match: 6. CDR3 length: 16 residues.